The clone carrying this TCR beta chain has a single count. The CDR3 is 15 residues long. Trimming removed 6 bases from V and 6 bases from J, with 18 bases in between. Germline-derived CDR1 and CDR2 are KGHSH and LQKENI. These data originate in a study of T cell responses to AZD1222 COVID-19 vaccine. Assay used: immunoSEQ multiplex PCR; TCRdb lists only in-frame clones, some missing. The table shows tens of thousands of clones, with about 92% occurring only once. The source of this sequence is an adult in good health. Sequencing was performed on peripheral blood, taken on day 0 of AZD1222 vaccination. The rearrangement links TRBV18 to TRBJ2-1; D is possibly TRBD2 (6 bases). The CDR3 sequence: CASSAGPPGPNEQFF. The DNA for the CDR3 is TGTGCCAGCTCGGCGGGACCCCCTGGTCCCAATGAGCAGTTCTTC.